A selection of T cell receptor beta chains follows, all from one sample in a study of blood T cell repertoires in COVID-19. Produced via immunoSEQ multiplex PCR; TCRdb's table is partial and in-frame only. This table has roughly 80,000 clones, almost 85% appearing once. Material: peripheral blood. The receptors were gathered from a human donor in a cohort sampled during active COVID-19. The CDR3 runs from the conserved cysteine through the conserved F or W. Each record gives: J gene, V gene, D gene, clone size, CDR3 DNA, CDR3 protein. A D gene is named only where the DNA matches it firmly. Rows may omit the clone size; those that give it use once, few, many or a size class.

TRBJ1-1,TRBV3-1/TRBV3-2,.,once,TGTGCCAGCAGCCCCCGCCGGACAAGAAACACTGAAGCTTTCTTT,CASSPRRTRNTEAFF
TRBJ1-2,TRBV5-1,.,.,TGCGCCAGCAGCCGCGACGAGCTTAGCCATGGCTACACCTTC,CASSRDELSHGYTF
TRBJ2-3,TRBV6-5,TRBD2,.,TGTGCCAGCAGTTACGTCGGCGGGGGGTTGGTAGATACGCAGTATTTT,CASSYVGGGLVDTQYF
TRBJ1-5,TRBV27,TRBD1,once,TGTGCCAGCAGTTTCGACAGGGGGCTTCAGCCCCAGCATTTT,CASSFDRGLQPQHF
TRBJ1-4,TRBV28,.,.,TGTGCCAGCAGTCCAAGGGACACCGCAACTAATGAAAAACTGTTTTTT,CASSPRDTATNEKLFF
TRBJ1-4,TRBV5-4,TRBD1,.,TGTGCCAGCAGGGCCGAATCAGGACAGGGTGGAAAACTGTTTTTT,CASRAESGQGGKLFF
TRBJ2-1,TRBV2,TRBD2,.,TGTGCCAGCAGTGCCCTAGCGGCTTCCTACAATGAGCAGTTCTTC,CASSALAASYNEQFF
TRBJ1-1,TRBV7-9,.,.,TGTGCCAGCAGCCCTAGGGGAGGAAACACTGAAGCTTTCTTT,CASSPRGGNTEAFF
TRBJ2-1,TRBV3-1/TRBV3-2,TRBD2,.,TGTGCCAGCAGCCAAGGAGGCGGGGGGGCAAATGAGCAGTTCTTC,CASSQGGGGANEQFF
TRBJ2-3,TRBV14,TRBD2,.,TGTGCCAGCAGCCAAACCGGACTAGTCTCCGGAACAGATACGCAGTATTTT,CASSQTGLVSGTDTQYF
TRBJ1-4,TRBV7-2,.,.,TGTGCCAGCAGCCCTCAGGGGTTAGCTAATGAAAAACTGTTTTTT,CASSPQGLANEKLFF
TRBJ1-1,TRBV7-2,TRBD1,.,TGTGCCAGCAGCTGGGAGGGACAGGGGAACACTGAAGCTTTCTTT,CASSWEGQGNTEAFF
TRBJ2-7,TRBV18,TRBD1,.,TGTGCCAGCTCGATTGGGACAGGGATCTACGAGCAGTACTTC,CASSIGTGIYEQYF
TRBJ2-7,TRBV9,TRBD1,few,TGTGCCAGCAGCGTAGAGGGACAGGGTTACGAGCAGTACTTC,CASSVEGQGYEQYF
TRBJ1-3,TRBV20-1,.,.,TGCAGTGCTAGTACTTCAGGGATTCGAAACACCATATATTTT,CSASTSGIRNTIYF
TRBJ2-1,TRBV5-1,TRBD2,.,TGCGCCAGCAGCTTGGCGAGACTAGCGGGGTCTAACCCGAACAATGAGCAGTTCTTC,CASSLARLAGSNPNNEQFF
TRBJ1-4,TRBV19,.,.,TGTGCCAGTAGTATCGACAGATTCCCTGCAACTAATGAAAAACTGTTTTTT,CASSIDRFPATNEKLFF
TRBJ2-1,TRBV7-6,.,few,TGTGCCAGCAGCTTACGGTCGGCCAAACCTGGTGGACAGTGGGGCTACAATGAGCAGTTCTTC,CASSLRSAKPGGQWGYNEQFF
TRBJ1-2,TRBV29-1,.,once,TGCAGCGTCCGCGCCCGGGGGGGGCGCCGGGGCTACACCTTC,CSVRARGGRRGYTF
TRBJ1-2,TRBV7-3,TRBD1,.,TGTGCCAGCAGCTTTGCAGGGGGCGGCTATGGCTACACCTTC,CASSFAGGGYGYTF
TRBJ2-3,TRBV28,.,few,TGTGCCAGCAGTTCCACCGGAGACCAGAGCACAGATACGCAGTATTTT,CASSSTGDQSTDTQYF